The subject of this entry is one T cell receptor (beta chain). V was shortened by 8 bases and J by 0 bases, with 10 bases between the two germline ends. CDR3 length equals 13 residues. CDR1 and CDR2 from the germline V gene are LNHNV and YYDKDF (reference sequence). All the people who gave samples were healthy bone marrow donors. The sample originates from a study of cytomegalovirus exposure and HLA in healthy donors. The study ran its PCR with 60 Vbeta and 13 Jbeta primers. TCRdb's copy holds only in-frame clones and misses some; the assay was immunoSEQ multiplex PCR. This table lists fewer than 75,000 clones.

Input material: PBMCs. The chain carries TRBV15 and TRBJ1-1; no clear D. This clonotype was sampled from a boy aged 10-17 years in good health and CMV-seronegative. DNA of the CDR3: TGTGCCACCCAATACAGTATGAACACTGAAGCTTTCTTT. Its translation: CATQYSMNTEAFF. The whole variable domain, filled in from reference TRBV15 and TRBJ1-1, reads DAMVIQNPRYQVTQFGKPVTLSCSQTLNHNVMYWYQQKSSQAPKLLFHYYDKDFNNEADTPDNFQSRRPNTSFCFLDIRSPGLGDTAMYLCATQYSMNTEAFFGQGTRLTVV.